A selection of T cell receptor beta chains follows, all from one sample in a study of blood T cell repertoires in COVID-19. Using immunoSEQ multiplex PCR, the repertoire was profiled, and TCRdb retains in-frame clones only, with some absent. The repertoire includes 150,000 to 200,000 clones, roughly 84% of them detected once, and roughly 20% sits in the top ten. The source material was peripheral blood. Receptors originate from an older person with COVID-19, enrolled during active disease. CDR3s include the opening cysteine and the closing phenylalanine or tryptophan. A D gene is named only where the DNA matches it firmly. Size values are once, few and many counts, or a class for expanded clones, and some rows have none.

j_gene | v_gene | d_gene | abundance | CDR3aa
TRBJ1-2 | TRBV6-1 | . | . | CASSEAYNYGYTF
TRBJ1-2 | TRBV9 | TRBD1 | . | CASSVGGGSNYGYTF
TRBJ2-7 | TRBV19 | TRBD1 | . | CASSRDSYEQYF
TRBJ2-1 | TRBV6-5 | TRBD1 | . | CASAQGANEQFF
TRBJ2-2 | TRBV19 | . | . | CASTGNTGELFF
TRBJ1-5 | TRBV25-1 | . | . | CASSEGGNQPQHF
TRBJ1-2 | TRBV10-3 | . | . | CAISESVSQNGYTF
TRBJ2-7 | TRBV5-4 | . | . | CASTIGGGLYEQYF
TRBJ2-1 | TRBV28 | . | few | CASRTPGAEQFF
TRBJ1-5 | TRBV6-6 | TRBD1 | . | CASSLGTGGSGNQPQHF
TRBJ1-1 | TRBV6-2/TRBV6-3 | TRBD1 | . | CASSPRDREPEAFF
TRBJ1-2 | TRBV5-6 | TRBD1 | . | CASSLGQGLNYGYTF
TRBJ2-1 | TRBV6-6 | TRBD1 | . | CASSYKGTGDRNEQFF
TRBJ2-7 | TRBV2 | TRBD2 | . | CASSGEGPYEQYF
TRBJ2-7 | TRBV28 | TRBD2 | . | CASSPPGLVYEQYF
TRBJ2-7 | TRBV5-1 | . | . | CASSWESSYEQYF
TRBJ2-7 | TRBV7-8 | . | . | CASSLRRTHPYEQYF
TRBJ2-3 | TRBV14 | TRBD2 | few | CASSQGLAGTTDTQYF
TRBJ2-3 | TRBV28 | . | once | CASGGVEDTQYF
TRBJ2-7 | TRBV7-9 | TRBD2 | . | CASSSALGLAGVGEQYF
TRBJ2-5 | TRBV19 | TRBD1 | . | CASTPTGTQETQYF
TRBJ1-5 | TRBV5-1 | TRBD1 | once | CASSPGQGPYSNQPQHF
TRBJ2-3 | TRBV5-1 | . | . | CASSLGPNREDTQYF
TRBJ1-4 | TRBV18 | TRBD1 | few | CASSGDRVEQYMEKLFF
TRBJ2-1 | TRBV7-3 | TRBD2 | . | CASSLTRGDNEQFF
TRBJ1-4 | TRBV9 | . | once | CASSDRPRGEKLFF
TRBJ1-1 | TRBV6-2/TRBV6-3 | . | . | CASSHRTGMNTEAFF
TRBJ2-7 | TRBV7-2 | TRBD1 | few | CASSSGGTGGYEQYF
TRBJ1-6 | TRBV30 | . | once | CAGGAGEDSPLHF
TRBJ2-3 | TRBV12-5 | . | . | CASGLGRPAGTDTQYF
TRBJ2-2 | TRBV5-6 | . | . | CASSDKFSVSGELFF
TRBJ2-1 | TRBV5-1 | TRBD2 | . | CASSPLAGGDNEQFF